This TCR beta chain was found in a study of human thymus T cells. Trimming stripped 1 base from V and 6 bases from J, with 9 bases between. Germline CDR1 and CDR2: SGHNT and YENEEA. The CDR3 is 13 residues long. Profiled with immunoSEQ multiplex PCR; TCRdb holds only in-frame clones, not every one. The sample records roughly 120,000 clones, 90% to 95% being singletons. Thymus tissue for the work was resected from patients undergoing corrective heart surgery. Sequencing was done on a sample of thymus tissue. This TCR was sampled from a boy in the first two years of life with a congenital heart defect but otherwise immunologically healthy. The chain carries TRBV11-3 and TRBJ1-2, with D possibly being TRBD1 (5 bases). In nucleotides, the CDR3 is TGTGCCAGCAGCTTAGGCCAGGGTAATGGCTACACCTTC. Translating it yields CASSLGQGNGYTF.